These T cell receptor beta chains were read from a single sample in a study of CD8 T cells in ankylosing spondylitis. TCRdb passed the 5' RACE reads through MiXCR, listing each CDR3 protein once. The sample includes about 280,000 distinct CDR3 sequences, 20% of them seen just once. The specimen was blood, either unsorted or a sorted T cell fraction (not recorded which). The receptors were sampled from a male donor with ankylosing spondylitis or in good health (not recorded which). The CDR3 runs from the conserved cysteine through the conserved F or W. Fields, in order: CDR3 protein, CDR3 DNA, V gene, D gene, J gene, clone size, CDR3 length. A D gene is named only where the DNA matches it firmly. The size entry is marked missing in some rows and otherwise reads once, few, many or a size class.

CASSAGGELFF | TGTGCCAGCAGTGCCGGGGGGGAGCTGTTTTTT | TRBV2 | . | TRBJ2-2 | few | 11
CASSLNGISYNEQFF | TGTGCCAGCAGCTTGAACGGAATCTCCTACAATGAGCAGTTCTTC | TRBV5-5 | . | TRBJ2-1 | few | 15
CASSASVNQPQHF | TGTGCCAGCAGCGCCTCGGTTAATCAGCCCCAGCATTTT | TRBV9 | . | TRBJ1-5 | few | 13
CASSERDRKETQYF | TGTGCCAGCAGTGAACGGGACAGAAAAGAGACCCAGTACTTC | TRBV6-1 | TRBD1 | TRBJ2-5 | . | 14
CSVGRGTQYF | TGCAGCGTTGGTAGGGGTACGCAGTATTTT | TRBV29-1 | . | TRBJ2-3 | . | 10
CASSLEAQGQGSTDTQYF | TGTGCCAGCAGCTTAGAGGCACAGGGGCAAGGTAGCACAGATACGCAGTATTTT | TRBV11-2 | TRBD1 | TRBJ2-3 | . | 18
CASSVAHAEPQETQYF | TGTGCCAGCAGCGTAGCTCATGCGGAGCCCCAAGAGACCCAGTACTTC | TRBV9 | . | TRBJ2-5 | many | 16
CASSAAGGAYSPLHF | TGTGCCAGCAGCGCGGCGGGGGGCGCGTATTCACCCCTCCACTTT | TRBV9 | . | TRBJ1-6 | . | 15
CSGKGQRAYNEQFF | TGCAGTGGAAAGGGACAGAGAGCCTACAATGAGCAGTTCTTC | TRBV20-1 | TRBD1 | TRBJ2-1 | few | 14
CSVDSLKTEAFF | TGCAGCGTTGACAGTTTGAAGACTGAAGCTTTCTTT | TRBV29-1 | . | TRBJ1-1 | . | 12
CASSQVWAGAEKAAGELFF | TGTGCCAGCAGCCAAGTTTGGGCTGGGGCCGAGAAAGCCGCCGGGGAGCTGTTTTTT | TRBV3-1 | . | TRBJ2-2 | . | 19
CSAPGLAGHSDTQYF | TGCAGTGCGCCGGGACTAGCGGGTCATTCAGATACGCAGTATTTT | TRBV20-1 | TRBD2 | TRBJ2-3 | . | 15
CSARTSGRSTDTQYF | TGCAGTGCACGGACTAGCGGGAGGTCTACAGATACGCAGTATTTT | TRBV20-1 | TRBD2 | TRBJ2-3 | . | 15
CSVRRGRDEKLFF | TGCAGCGTTCGCAGGGGTCGGGATGAAAAACTGTTTTTT | TRBV29-1 | . | TRBJ1-4 | few | 13
CATHSDGSYNSPLHF | TGTGCCACCCATTCCGACGGCTCCTATAATTCACCCCTCCACTTT | TRBV6-6 | . | TRBJ1-6 | . | 15
CASSEGGTRSETQYF | TGTGCCAGCAGTGAAGGCGGGACTAGGTCAGAGACCCAGTACTTC | TRBV6-1 | TRBD2 | TRBJ2-5 | few | 15
CASSHLSTEAFF | TGTGCCAGCAGCCATCTAAGCACTGAAGCTTTCTTT | TRBV7-2 | . | TRBJ1-1 | . | 12
CASSQGVAGGPETQYF | TGTGCCAGCAGCCAGGGTGTAGCGGGAGGTCCTGAGACCCAGTACTTC | TRBV4-2 | TRBD2 | TRBJ2-5 | . | 16
CASSPGYRGGGYGYTF | TGTGCCAGCAGTCCCGGCTACAGGGGAGGCGGCTATGGCTACACCTTC | TRBV12-3/TRBV12-4 | TRBD1 | TRBJ1-2 | few | 16
CCASLLAGNTGELFF | TGCTGTGCTAGCCTTCTAGCGGGAAACACCGGGGAGCTGTTTTTT | TRBV20-1 | TRBD2 | TRBJ2-2 | . | 15
CSAMTTGQGLYNEQFF | TGCAGTGCTATGACCACCGGACAGGGGCTTTACAATGAGCAGTTCTTC | TRBV20-1 | TRBD1 | TRBJ2-1 | few | 16
CSARTGTGRNTNEKLFF | TGCAGTGCTAGAACCGGGACTGGGAGGAACACTAATGAAAAACTGTTTTTT | TRBV20-1 | . | TRBJ1-4 | few | 17
CSARHDTTSGANVLTF | TGCAGTGCTAGACACGACACAACCTCTGGGGCCAACGTCCTGACTTTC | TRBV20-1 | . | TRBJ2-6 | . | 16
CASSIGLAGTYNEQFF | TGCGCCAGCAGCATAGGACTAGCGGGAACCTACAATGAGCAGTTCTTC | TRBV5-1 | TRBD2 | TRBJ2-1 | . | 16
CATGGPVNNEQFF | TGTGCCACCGGAGGGCCCGTTAACAATGAGCAGTTCTTC | TRBV24-1 | . | TRBJ2-1 | . | 13
CASSAGGTALTMGYTF | TGTGCCAGCAGCGCGGGGGGGACAGCTTTAACTATGGGCTACACCTTC | TRBV9 | TRBD1 | TRBJ1-2 | few | 16
CSAPGVSNEQFF | TGCAGTGCCCCCGGTGTGAGCAATGAGCAGTTCTTC | TRBV20-1 | . | TRBJ2-1 | . | 12
CASSSGLAGAEDTQYF | TGCGCCAGCAGCTCGGGACTAGCGGGAGCAGAAGATACGCAGTATTTT | TRBV5-1 | TRBD2 | TRBJ2-3 | . | 16
CASSRGQGGQPQHF | TGTGCCAGCAGCCGAGGACAGGGAGGTCAGCCCCAGCATTTT | TRBV3-1 | TRBD1 | TRBJ1-5 | many | 14
CASSLSADSTDTQYF | TGCGCCAGCAGCTTGTCCGCGGATAGTACAGATACGCAGTATTTT | TRBV5-1 | . | TRBJ2-3 | . | 15
CASSKTTVGNEKLFF | TGTGCCAGCAGCAAGACGACAGTAGGAAATGAAAAACTGTTTTTT | TRBV11-2 | . | TRBJ1-4 | . | 15
CASSITGVGELFF | TGTGCCAGTAGTATAACCGGGGTCGGGGAGCTGTTTTTT | TRBV19 | . | TRBJ2-2 | few | 13
CASSTATDTQYF | TGCGCCAGCAGTACCGCCACAGATACGCAGTATTTT | TRBV10-1 | . | TRBJ2-3 | . | 12
CASSPGRSETQYF | TGTGCCAGCAGTCCGGGACGATCAGAGACCCAGTACTTC | TRBV12-3/TRBV12-4 | . | TRBJ2-5 | few | 13
CASSPDTNSPLHF | TGTGCCAGCTCACCAGACACTAATTCACCCCTCCACTTT | TRBV18 | . | TRBJ1-6 | . | 13
CATQLAGITDTQYF | TGTGCCACCCAACTAGCGGGTATCACAGATACGCAGTATTTT | TRBV10-3 | TRBD2 | TRBJ2-3 | . | 14